This T cell receptor (beta chain) came from a study of cytomegalovirus exposure and HLA in healthy donors. Whole-study context: Most genotyped donors, about 81% of more than 300, had Caucasian-associated genetic ancestry.

The primer mix had 60 Vbeta and 13 Jbeta primers. The repertoire was sequenced with immunoSEQ multiplex PCR; TCRdb's copy has only in-frame clones and lacks some. Of 120,000 or so clones listed, more than 15% were seen once; the top ten hold about 3%. V gave up 3 bases and J gave up 4 bases; unmatched junction bases: 2. This CDR3 is 14 amino acids long. CDR1 and CDR2 (germline): SGDLS, YYNGEE. Study conclusions and caveats: Reportedly, HLA-A and HLA-B alleles of most subjects were accurately predicted from TCR beta. The study dropped some indistinguishable V segments, TRBV6-2 and TRBV6-3 among them.

This clone was recorded a few times. Its specificity is not known. The source material was PBMCs. The sequence was obtained from a female donor in good health and CMV-seropositive. The chain is built from TRBV9 and TRBJ1-4; 8 bases match TRBD1. CDR3 region: CASSETGVNEKLFF. DNA for the CDR3: TGTGCCAGCAGCGAGACAGGGGTTAATGAAAAACTGTTTTTT.